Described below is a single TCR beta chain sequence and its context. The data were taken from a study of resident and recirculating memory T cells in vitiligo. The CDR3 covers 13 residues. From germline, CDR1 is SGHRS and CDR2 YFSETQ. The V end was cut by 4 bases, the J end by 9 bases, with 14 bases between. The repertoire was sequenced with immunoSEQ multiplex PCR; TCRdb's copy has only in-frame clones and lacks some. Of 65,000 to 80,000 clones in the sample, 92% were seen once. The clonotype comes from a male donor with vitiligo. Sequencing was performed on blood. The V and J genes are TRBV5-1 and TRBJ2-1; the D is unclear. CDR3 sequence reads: CASSDNTGIEQFF. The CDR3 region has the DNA TGCGCCAGCAGCGACAATACCGGCATTGAGCAGTTCTTC.